This T cell receptor (beta chain) was sequenced for a study of regulatory T cells in long-lasting Graves disease. This clonotype was found many times. Trimming shortened V by 2 bases and J by 7 bases, and 12 bases separated the two germline ends. The CDR3 consists of 14 residues. Arm-PCR with iRepertoire HTBI primers amplified the CDR3 regions for these TCR beta libraries. Via MiXCR, TCRdb re-called the multiplex PCR reads, giving one row per CDR3 protein. Altogether around 450,000 distinct CDR3 sequences are present, 15% to 20% being singletons, with the ten largest covering 12%. The time point here: newly diagnosed GD, antithyroid drugs for less than 3 months. TCR sequences were obtained from RNA taken from PBMCs. This sample also belongs to another study, concerning T cells in Graves' hyperthyroidism and ophthalmopathy. That report notes: Researchers defined stable Graves' hyperthyroidism as no ophthalmopathy progression within 18 months. Those patients with uncontrolled infection, other autoimmune disease, pregnancy or lactation were excluded.

Specimen: peripheral blood mononuclear cells (PBMCs), collected at new diagnosis, from a patient treated with antithyroid drugs. V is TRBV12-3 or TRBV12-4 and J is TRBJ1-3; perhaps TRBD1 as D (5 bases). The TCR originated in a man aged 35 to 55 with Graves disease. CDR3 protein: CASSLQGMYNTIYF. CDR3 bases: TGTGCCAGCAGTTTACAGGGCATGTACAACACCATATATTTT.